This T cell receptor (beta chain) stems from a study of regulatory T cells in long-lasting Graves disease. Study results and caveats: TCR diversity was lower in persistent Graves' patients (versus newly diagnosed ones). Persistent disease was associated with favored TRBV28 usage and with favored use of TRBJ1-2 and TRBJ2-5.

Combining iRepertoire HTBI primers with Arm-PCR of CDR3 regions, the authors built TCR beta libraries. Each CDR3 protein is one row after TCRdb ran MiXCR on the multiplex PCR reads. Of over 450,000 distinct CDR3 sequences listed, about a fifth are singletons. Stated time point: persistent/refractory GD, antithyroid drugs over 5 years with positive TRAb. The TCR library used RNA extracted from PBMCs. Patients of an endocrinology department in Xi'an, China, were included. Trimming stripped 4 bases from V and 4 bases from J, with 13 bases between. Germline V gene data show CDR1 as LNHNV and CDR2 as YYDKDF (reference sequence). CDR3 length: 14 amino acids. This clonotype was recorded many times. What it recognizes is unknown.

The chain couples TRBV15 to TRBJ2-5; D unresolved. The origin of this receptor is a female donor with Graves disease. Here the sequenced sample was peripheral blood mononuclear cells (PBMCs), taken when the disease was refractory, from a patient treated with antithyroid drugs. The CDR3, as DNA: TGTGCCACCAGCAACCTCCTTGGTCGAGAGACCCAGTACTTC. This sequence encodes CATSNLLGRETQYF.